The T cell receptor (beta chain) under discussion was sequenced for a study of blood T cell repertoires in COVID-19. Study as a whole: T cells, B-cell-depleted T cells, or PBMCs provided the cDNA or gDNA that served as material.

This clone was counted a few times. Using immunoSEQ multiplex PCR, the repertoire was profiled, and TCRdb retains in-frame clones only, with some absent. Here the sample spans around 300,000 clones, approximately 81% being singletons. The sequencing input was PBMCs or T cells enriched from blood (not recorded which). This TCR derives from a woman aged 50 to 60 who had recovered from COVID-19.

The CDR3 coding sequence is TGTGCCAGCAGCTCGGGGACAGGATCCTCGGCCGGGGAGCTGTTTTTT. Its translation is CASSSGTGSSAGELFF. The genes are TRBV5-6 and TRBJ2-2, with TRBD1 matching over 8 bases. CDR3 length: 16 residues. From germline, CDR1 is SGHDT and CDR2 YYEEEE. J gave up 6 bases and V 3 bases, and 10 bases lay outside the gene matches.